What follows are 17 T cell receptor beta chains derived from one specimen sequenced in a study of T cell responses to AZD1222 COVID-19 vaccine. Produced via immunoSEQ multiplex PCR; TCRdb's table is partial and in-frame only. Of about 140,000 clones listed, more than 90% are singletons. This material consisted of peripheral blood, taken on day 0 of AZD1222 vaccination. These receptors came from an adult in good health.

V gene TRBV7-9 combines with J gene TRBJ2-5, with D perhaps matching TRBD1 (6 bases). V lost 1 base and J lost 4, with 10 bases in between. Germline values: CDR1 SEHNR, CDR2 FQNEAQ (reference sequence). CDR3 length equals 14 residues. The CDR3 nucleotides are TGTGCCAGCAGCTTAGTCACAGGGAGAGAGACCCAGTACTTC. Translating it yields CASSLVTGRETQYF.

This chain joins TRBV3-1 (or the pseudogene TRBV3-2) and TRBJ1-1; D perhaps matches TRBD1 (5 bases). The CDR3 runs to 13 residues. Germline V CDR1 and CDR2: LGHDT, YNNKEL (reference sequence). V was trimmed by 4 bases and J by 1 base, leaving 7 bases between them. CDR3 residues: CASSLTANTEAFF. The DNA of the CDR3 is TGTGCCAGCAGCCTGACAGCGAACACTGAAGCTTTCTTT.

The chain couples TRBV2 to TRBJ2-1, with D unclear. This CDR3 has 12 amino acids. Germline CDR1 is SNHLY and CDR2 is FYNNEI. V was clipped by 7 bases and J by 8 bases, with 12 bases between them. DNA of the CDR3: TGTGCCAGCATTCTCGCGTCGGATGAGCAGTTCTTC. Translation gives CASILASDEQFF.

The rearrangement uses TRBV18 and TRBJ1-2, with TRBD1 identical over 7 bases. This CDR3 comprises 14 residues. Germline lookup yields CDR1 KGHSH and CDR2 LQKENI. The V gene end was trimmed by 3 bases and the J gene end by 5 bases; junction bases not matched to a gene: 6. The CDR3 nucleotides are TGTGCCAGCTCACCGACAGGGCTGCGGTATGGCTACACCTTC. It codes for CASSPTGLRYGYTF.

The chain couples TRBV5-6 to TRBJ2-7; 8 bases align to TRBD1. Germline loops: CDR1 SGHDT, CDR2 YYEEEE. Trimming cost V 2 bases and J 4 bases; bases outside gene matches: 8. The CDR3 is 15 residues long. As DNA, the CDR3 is TGTGCCAGCAGCTTCTATCCAGGGGGCTGGTACGAGCAGTACTTC. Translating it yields CASSFYPGGWYEQYF.

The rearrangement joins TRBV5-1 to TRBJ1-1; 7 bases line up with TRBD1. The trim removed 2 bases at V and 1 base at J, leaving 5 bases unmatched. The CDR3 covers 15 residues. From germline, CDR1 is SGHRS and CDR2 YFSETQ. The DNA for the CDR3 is TGCGCCAGCAGCTTCCAGACAGGGCAGAACACTGAAGCTTTCTTT. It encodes CASSFQTGQNTEAFF. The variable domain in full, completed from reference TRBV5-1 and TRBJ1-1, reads KAGVTQTPRYLIKTRGQQVTLSCSPISGHRSVSWYQQTPGQGLQFLFEYFSETQRNKGNFPGRFSGRQFSNSRSEMNVSTLELGDSALYLCASSFQTGQNTEAFFGQGTRLTVV.

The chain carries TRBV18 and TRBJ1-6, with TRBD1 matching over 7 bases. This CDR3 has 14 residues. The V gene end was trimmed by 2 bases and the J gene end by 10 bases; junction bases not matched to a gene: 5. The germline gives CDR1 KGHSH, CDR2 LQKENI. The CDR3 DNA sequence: TGTGCCAGCTCACCAAGACAGGGAAACTCACCCCTCCACTTT. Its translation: CASSPRQGNSPLHF.

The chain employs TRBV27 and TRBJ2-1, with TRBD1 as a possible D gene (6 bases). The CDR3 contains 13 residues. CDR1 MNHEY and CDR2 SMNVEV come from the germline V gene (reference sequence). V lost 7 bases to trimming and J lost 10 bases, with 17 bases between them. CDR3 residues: CASKRDDRPEQFF. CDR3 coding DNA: TGTGCCAGCAAGAGGGATGACAGGCCAGAGCAGTTCTTC.

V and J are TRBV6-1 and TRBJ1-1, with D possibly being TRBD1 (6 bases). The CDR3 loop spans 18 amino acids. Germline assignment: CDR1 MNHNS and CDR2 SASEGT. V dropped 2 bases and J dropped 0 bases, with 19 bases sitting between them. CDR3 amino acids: CASSENFPGAPLNTEAFF. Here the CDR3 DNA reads TGTGCCAGCAGTGAAAATTTTCCAGGGGCCCCTCTGAACACTGAAGCTTTCTTT.

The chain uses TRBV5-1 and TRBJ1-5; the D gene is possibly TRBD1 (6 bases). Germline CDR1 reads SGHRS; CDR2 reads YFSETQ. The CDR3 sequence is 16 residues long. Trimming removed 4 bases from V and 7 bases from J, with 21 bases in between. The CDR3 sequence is CASSPTGGQTGQPQHF. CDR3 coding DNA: TGCGCCAGCAGCCCGACCGGAGGACAGACGGGGCAGCCCCAGCATTTT. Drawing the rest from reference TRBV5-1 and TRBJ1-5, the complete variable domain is KAGVTQTPRYLIKTRGQQVTLSCSPISGHRSVSWYQQTPGQGLQFLFEYFSETQRNKGNFPGRFSGRQFSNSRSEMNVSTLELGDSALYLCASSPTGGQTGQPQHFGDGTRLSIL.

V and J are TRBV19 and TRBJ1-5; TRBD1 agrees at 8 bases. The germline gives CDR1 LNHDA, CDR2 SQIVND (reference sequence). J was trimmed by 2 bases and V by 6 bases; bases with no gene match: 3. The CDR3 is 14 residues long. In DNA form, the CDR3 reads TGTGCCAGTAGGGACAGGGAGGGCAATCAGCCCCAGCATTTT. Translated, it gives CASRDREGNQPQHF. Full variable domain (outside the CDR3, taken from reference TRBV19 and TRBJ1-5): DGGITQSPKYLFRKEGQNVTLSCEQNLNHDAMYWYRQDPGQGLRLIYYSQIVNDFQKGDIAEGYSVSREKKESFPLTVTSAQKNPTAFYLCASRDREGNQPQHFGDGTRLSIL.

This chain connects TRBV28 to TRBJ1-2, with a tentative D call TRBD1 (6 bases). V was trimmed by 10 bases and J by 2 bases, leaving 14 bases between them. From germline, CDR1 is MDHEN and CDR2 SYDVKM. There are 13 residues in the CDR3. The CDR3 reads CAIWGGANYGYTF. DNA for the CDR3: TGTGCCATCTGGGGGGGCGCAAACTATGGCTACACCTTC.

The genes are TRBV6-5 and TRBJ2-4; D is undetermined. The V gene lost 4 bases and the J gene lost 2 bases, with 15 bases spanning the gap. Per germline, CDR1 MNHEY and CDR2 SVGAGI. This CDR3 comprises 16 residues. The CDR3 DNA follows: TGTGCCAGCAGTTCCCCCGTTACGTACCCCAAAAACATTCAGTACTTC. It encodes CASSSPVTYPKNIQYF.

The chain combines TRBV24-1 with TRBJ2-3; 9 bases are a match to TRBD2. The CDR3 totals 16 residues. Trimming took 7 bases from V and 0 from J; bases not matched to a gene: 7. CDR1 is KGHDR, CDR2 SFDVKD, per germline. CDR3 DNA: TGTGCCACCAGCCATCCGGGGACTAGCAGCACAGATACGCAGTATTTT. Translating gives CATSHPGTSSTDTQYF.

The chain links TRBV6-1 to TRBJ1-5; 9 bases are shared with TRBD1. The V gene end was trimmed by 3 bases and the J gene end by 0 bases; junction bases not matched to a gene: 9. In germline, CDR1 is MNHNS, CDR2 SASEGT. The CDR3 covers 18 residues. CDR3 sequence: CASSDRTGAPYSNQPQHF. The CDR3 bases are TGTGCCAGCAGTGATAGGACAGGGGCGCCCTATAGCAATCAGCCCCAGCATTTT.

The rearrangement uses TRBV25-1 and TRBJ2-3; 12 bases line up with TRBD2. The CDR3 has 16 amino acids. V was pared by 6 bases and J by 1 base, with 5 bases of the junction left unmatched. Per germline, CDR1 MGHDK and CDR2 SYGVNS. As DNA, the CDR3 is TGTGCCAGCAGCTTACTAGCGGGGGGACGCACAGATACGCAGTATTTT. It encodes CASSLLAGGRTDTQYF.

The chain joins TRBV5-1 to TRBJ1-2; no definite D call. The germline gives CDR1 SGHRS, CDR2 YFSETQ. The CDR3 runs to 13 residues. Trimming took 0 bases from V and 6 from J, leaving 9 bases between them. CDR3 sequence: CASSLAPTDGYTF. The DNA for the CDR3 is TGCGCCAGCAGCTTGGCCCCCACAGATGGCTACACCTTC.